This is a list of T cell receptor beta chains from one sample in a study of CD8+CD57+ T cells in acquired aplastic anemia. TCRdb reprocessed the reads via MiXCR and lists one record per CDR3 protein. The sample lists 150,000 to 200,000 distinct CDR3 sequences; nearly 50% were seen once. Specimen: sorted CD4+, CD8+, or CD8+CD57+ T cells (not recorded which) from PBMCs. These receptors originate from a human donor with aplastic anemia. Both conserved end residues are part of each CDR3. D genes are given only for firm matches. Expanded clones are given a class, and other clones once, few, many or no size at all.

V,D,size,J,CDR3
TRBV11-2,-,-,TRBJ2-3,CASSSDSRDFTHTQYF
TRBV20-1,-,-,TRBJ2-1,CSAKSYEQFF
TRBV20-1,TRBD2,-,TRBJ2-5,CSAPVASGPQETQYF
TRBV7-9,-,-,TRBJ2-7,CASSLAGGPGEQYF
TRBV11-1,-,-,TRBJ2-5,CASSSGRATAEWETQYF
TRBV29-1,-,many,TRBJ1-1,CSVEAQGNTEAFF
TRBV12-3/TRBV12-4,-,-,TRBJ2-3,CASTLGDTQYF
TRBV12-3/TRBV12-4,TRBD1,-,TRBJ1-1,CASSLGGQGNTEAFF
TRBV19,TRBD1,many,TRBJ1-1,CASSIGDSTNTEAFF
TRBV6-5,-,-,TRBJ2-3,CASSYSMVSGADTQYF
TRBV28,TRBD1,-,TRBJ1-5,CASSRGTGEQPQHF
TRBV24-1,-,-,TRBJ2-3,CATSDSDTGPTQYF
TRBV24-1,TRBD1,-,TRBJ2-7,CATSDPGGTGNYEQYF
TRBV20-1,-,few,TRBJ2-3,CSARGQARSTDTQYF
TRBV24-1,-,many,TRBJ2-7,CATSDPRTAGYEQYF
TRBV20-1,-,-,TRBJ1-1,CSARDRADSRNTEAFF
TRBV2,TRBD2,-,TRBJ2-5,CASTRFSGEGETQYF
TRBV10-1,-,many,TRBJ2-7,CASSDGSGGFYEQYF
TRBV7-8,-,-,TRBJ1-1,CASSLGLVTEAFF
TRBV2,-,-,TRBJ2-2,CASSLSGPGAGELFF
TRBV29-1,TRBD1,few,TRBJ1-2,CSVDLGQGYGYTF
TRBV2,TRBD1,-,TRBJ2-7,CASSEIVTGGSYEQYF
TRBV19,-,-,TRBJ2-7,CASSEGRIYEQYF